A single sample gave rise to the 17 T cell receptor beta chains below, sequenced in a study of CD8+CD57+ T cells in acquired aplastic anemia. Genomic DNA, serving as template, underwent TCR beta VDJ and CDR3 profiling. Each CDR3 protein is one row after TCRdb ran MiXCR on the reads. The data contain more than 150,000 distinct CDR3 sequences, less than 60% of them singletons. Sequencing involved patients with CD8+CD57+ cell expansion previously shown by flow cytometry. Source material: sorted CD4+, CD8+, or CD8+CD57+ T cells (not recorded which) from PBMCs. The source is a human donor with aplastic anemia.

The chain combines TRBV10-3 with TRBJ2-1; TRBD2 matches 8 bases. Germline V gives CDR1 ENHRY, CDR2 SYGVKD. The CDR3 is 14 amino acids. The trim removed 4 bases at V and 6 bases at J, leaving 5 bases unmatched. CDR3 bases: TGTGCCATCAGTGGGCTAGCGGGTGGCAATGAGCAGTTCTTC. It encodes CAISGLAGGNEQFF.

In its sample, this clonotype was seen many times. The chain links TRBV7-2 to TRBJ1-2, with 7 bases fitting TRBD1. This CDR3 region has 14 residues. CDR1 is SGHTA and CDR2 is FQGNSA in the germline V gene. Trimming took 5 bases from V and 8 from J; bases not matched to a gene: 11. This CDR3 is CASSRTGPLGGYTF. CDR3 bases: TGTGCCAGCAGCCGGACAGGCCCCCTTGGAGGCTACACCTTC.

Regarding this clonotype: A read error is possible here, since a much larger clone lies one base away. The CDR3 end shows no conserved phenylalanine or tryptophan, and so a read error is likely. The gene calls are TRBV6-1 and TRBJ2-7; no clear D gene. The CDR3 has 14 residues. In germline, CDR1 is MNHNS, CDR2 SASEGT. The ends were cut back, 2 bases at V and 2 bases at J, with 10 bases in the middle. The CDR3 nucleotides are TGTGCCAGCAGTGAAACCGTCAGTACCTACGAGCAGTACTGC. It yields the protein CASSETVSTYEQYC.

The rearrangement uses TRBV3-1 and TRBJ1-2; D gene unclear. Germline V lookup: CDR1 LGHDT, CDR2 YNNKEL (reference sequence). The V gene lost 2 bases and the J gene lost 4 bases, with 11 bases spanning the gap. This CDR3 spans 14 amino acids. The CDR3 sequence is CASSQNGQIYGYTF. In nucleotides, the CDR3 is TGTGCCAGCAGCCAAAACGGGCAGATCTATGGCTACACCTTC. The entire variable domain, with the rest obtained from reference TRBV3-1 and TRBJ1-2, is as follows: DTAVSQTPKYLVTQMGNDKSIKCEQNLGHDTMYWYKQDSKKFLKIMFSYNNKELIINETVPNRFSPKSPDKAHLNLHINSLELGDSAVYFCASSQNGQIYGYTFGSGTRLTVV.

This clonotype was found a few times. This chain links TRBV5-4 with TRBJ1-2; D unresolved. CDR1 and CDR2 (germline): SGHNT, YYREEE (reference sequence). V gave up 0 bases and J gave up 6 bases, with 12 bases separating them. The CDR3 consists of 14 residues. The CDR3 nucleotides are TGTGCCAGCAGCTTGGGACGGTCCGGGGATGGCTACACCTTC. This sequence encodes CASSLGRSGDGYTF.

The chain links TRBV19 to TRBJ1-5, with D perhaps matching TRBD1 (5 bases). CDR1 and CDR2 (germline): LNHDA, SQIVND (reference sequence). Trimming stripped 6 bases from V and 9 bases from J, with 15 bases between. This CDR3 contains 13 residues. CDR3 sequence: CASSQRTLSPQHF. The DNA for the CDR3 is TGTGCCAGTAGCCAACGGACACTCTCGCCCCAGCATTTT. The full variable domain, rest sourced from reference TRBV19 and TRBJ1-5, is DGGITQSPKYLFRKEGQNVTLSCEQNLNHDAMYWYRQDPGQGLRLIYYSQIVNDFQKGDIAEGYSVSREKKESFPLTVTSAQKNPTAFYLCASSQRTLSPQHFGDGTRLSIL.

This clonotype was observed many times. The rearrangement links TRBV4-2 to TRBJ1-5; the match to TRBD1 covers 8 bases. Trimming cost V 2 bases and J 7 bases; bases outside gene matches: 10. The CDR3 has 16 amino acids. Germline V gene sequence: CDR1 LGHNA, CDR2 YNFKEQ. CDR3 sequence: CASSQKAGGAGQPQHF. CDR3 sequence (DNA): TGTGCCAGCAGCCAAAAGGCAGGGGGCGCAGGGCAGCCCCAGCATTTT.

This clonotype has only a few counts. The V gene is TRBV2, the J gene TRBJ1-5; no firm D call. V was trimmed by 10 bases and J by 5 bases, leaving 18 bases between them. Germline CDR1 is SNHLY and CDR2 is FYNNEI. The CDR3 loop spans 14 amino acids. The CDR3 spells CATTTAGSDQPQHF. CDR3 sequence (DNA): TGTGCCACCACCACTGCGGGAAGCGATCAGCCCCAGCATTTT.

V gene TRBV30 combines with J gene TRBJ1-2; 9 positions agree with TRBD1. Germline-derived CDR1 and CDR2 are GTSNPN and SVGIG (reference sequence). This CDR3 contains 13 residues. Trimming cost V 1 base and J 8 bases; bases outside gene matches: 5. CDR3: CAWSGGQGGGYTF. As DNA, the CDR3 is TGTGCCTGGAGTGGGGGACAGGGAGGCGGCTACACCTTC.

This clonotype was found many times. The rearrangement uses TRBV20-1 and TRBJ2-1; tentative D call: TRBD1 (5 bases). This CDR3 comprises 13 residues. CDR1 DFQATT and CDR2 SNEGSKA come from the germline V gene (reference sequence). V lost 6 bases to trimming and J lost 6 bases, with 15 bases between them. Here the CDR3 DNA reads TGCAGTGCCAGTGGGGCTAGGGGCAATGAGCAGTTCTTC. Encoded protein: CSASGARGNEQFF.

The chain couples TRBV6-1 to TRBJ2-1; D unresolved. From germline, CDR1 is MNHNS and CDR2 SASEGT. Trimming stripped 4 bases from V and 0 bases from J, with 13 bases between. The CDR3 is 16 amino acids. CDR3 nucleotides: TGTGCCAGCAGTGCGTCAATAGGTCGCTCCTACAATGAGCAGTTCTTC. The encoded protein is CASSASIGRSYNEQFF.

The chain is built from TRBV20-1 and TRBJ1-6, with a tentative D call TRBD1 (5 bases). This CDR3 region has 13 residues. Germline CDR1 and CDR2: DFQATT and SNEGSKA (reference sequence). The V gene lost 2 bases and the J gene lost 8 bases, with 10 bases spanning the gap. CDR3 bases: TGCAGTGCTAGAATACGGGACGATTCACCCCTCCACTTT. Translating it yields CSARIRDDSPLHF.

The chain has TRBV19 and TRBJ2-1; D remains unclear. Germline V lookup: CDR1 LNHDA, CDR2 SQIVND (reference sequence). Trimming took 3 bases from V and 6 from J, leaving 18 bases between them. The CDR3 totals 16 residues. Written as DNA, the CDR3 is TGTGCCAGTAGTATCATAGACACTCCAGTTCTCAATGAGCAGTTCTTC. Protein product: CASSIIDTPVLNEQFF.

This chain links TRBV6-9 with TRBJ1-1; TRBD1 matches 7 bases. V was pared by 8 bases and J by 7 bases, with 10 bases of the junction left unmatched. This CDR3 spans 13 amino acids. CDR1 MNHGY and CDR2 SVAAGI come from the germline V gene. The CDR3, as DNA: TGTGCCAGCGGGGGATTGGGACAGTTTGAAGCTTTCTTT. This encodes CASGGLGQFEAFF.

The chain has TRBV25-1 and TRBJ1-2; weak D call: TRBD1 (5 bases). The CDR3 extends over 12 amino acids. CDR1 MGHDK and CDR2 SYGVNS come from the germline V gene. Trimming took 4 bases from V and 7 from J, leaving 10 bases between them. CDR3 nucleotide sequence: TGTGCCAGCAGTGGGGACGTGGGTGGCTACACCTTC. This gives the protein CASSGDVGGYTF.

This clonotype was observed many times. The rearrangement joins TRBV6-2 or TRBV6-3 to TRBJ2-1, with TRBD2 matching over 8 bases. V gave up 5 bases and J gave up 6 bases; unmatched junction bases: 9. Germline-derived CDR1 and CDR2 are MNHEY and SVGEGT. The CDR3 runs to 15 residues. The CDR3 nucleotides are TGTGCCAGCAGTGCCAGCGGGAGTGGACTCAATGAGCAGTTCTTC. Translated: CASSASGSGLNEQFF.

This clonotype has a count of ten or more. This chain connects TRBV11-2 to TRBJ2-1; 9 bases fit TRBD2. Germline loops: CDR1 SGHAT, CDR2 FQNNGV. V lost 1 base, J lost 6 bases, and 7 bases stayed unmatched. The CDR3 length is 16 residues. The chain's CDR3 is CASSLGGTSYFNEQFF. The CDR3 nucleotides read TGTGCCAGCAGCTTAGGGGGGACTAGCTACTTCAATGAGCAGTTCTTC.